This TCR beta chain was recovered during a study of shared clonotypes between healthy human individuals. About the research overall: Three plates were used per donor for CD4 naive, three for CD4 memory, two for CD8 naive and one for CD8 memory. Study-level findings and limits: Clonotypes which were not shared had lower generation probabilities than clonotypes that all four donors shared. Some naive CD4 clonotypes, 4.5% to 5.5%, turned up in common across four donors.

The repertoire was sequenced with immunoSEQ multiplex PCR; TCRdb's copy has only in-frame clones and lacks some. Here the sample spans millions of clones, just over 90% being singletons. As to this clone: Its cognate antigen is unknown.

Trimming cost V 5 bases and J 0 bases; bases outside gene matches: 13. Germline lookup yields CDR1 SGHTA and CDR2 FQGNSA. The CDR3 runs 18 residues. Sequenced material: naive CD4+ T cells sorted from blood. Sample subset: CD45RA+ positively selected. The chain uses TRBV7-2 and TRBJ1-5; 7 bases fit TRBD1. The sequence came from a young man in good health. The CDR3 region has the DNA TGTGCCAGCAGCCTTACCGGGACAGCATCTTATAGCAATCAGCCCCAGCATTTT. Encoded protein: CASSLTGTASYSNQPQHF.